This T cell receptor (beta chain) comes out of a study of blood T cell repertoires in COVID-19. On the study more broadly: T cells, B-cell-depleted T cells, or PBMCs provided the cDNA or gDNA that served as material.

As processed by the authors: Counts of nucleated cells, estimated from reference gene primer amplification, were obtained. Produced via immunoSEQ multiplex PCR; TCRdb's table is partial and in-frame only. V, J and clone size are taken as reported in that table, and D and trimming were inferred from the DNA itself. This sample has approximately 200,000 clones, with roughly 94% found just once. This sequence was found in a young man with COVID-19, enrolled during active disease. The sample comprised peripheral blood.

CDR3 region: CASRGSSGNTIYF. The CDR3, as DNA: TGTGCCAGCCGGGGGTCATCTGGAAACACCATATATTTT. The chain uses TRBV9 and TRBJ1-3; the D gene is possibly TRBD1 (5 bases). Trimming took off 7 bases at V and 1 base at J, with 9 bases between the two ends. The germline gives CDR1 SGDLS, CDR2 YYNGEE. This CDR3 spans 13 amino acids.